This record covers a single TCR beta chain. Germline and junction disagree at one end, which may indicate a read error. The source of the sample is a study of shared clonotypes between healthy human individuals. The protocol was immunoSEQ multiplex PCR, while the TCRdb copy is restricted to in-frame clones and leaves out a portion. Of hundreds of thousands of clones in the sample, around 73% are singletons; the top ten hold under 2%. Germline assignment: CDR1 LNHDA and CDR2 SQIVND (reference sequence). The CDR3 consists of 14 residues. J is TRBJ2-7 and V is TRBV19; the match to TRBD1 covers 7 bases. The receptor was isolated from a woman in her thirties in good health. Sequencing input: memory CD4+ T cells sorted from blood. The subset was: CD45RA-negative fraction. The CDR3 sequence: CVSSKDRNSYEQYF. The CDR3 nucleotides read TGTGTCAGTAGTAAGGACAGGAACTCCTACGAGCAGTACTTC.